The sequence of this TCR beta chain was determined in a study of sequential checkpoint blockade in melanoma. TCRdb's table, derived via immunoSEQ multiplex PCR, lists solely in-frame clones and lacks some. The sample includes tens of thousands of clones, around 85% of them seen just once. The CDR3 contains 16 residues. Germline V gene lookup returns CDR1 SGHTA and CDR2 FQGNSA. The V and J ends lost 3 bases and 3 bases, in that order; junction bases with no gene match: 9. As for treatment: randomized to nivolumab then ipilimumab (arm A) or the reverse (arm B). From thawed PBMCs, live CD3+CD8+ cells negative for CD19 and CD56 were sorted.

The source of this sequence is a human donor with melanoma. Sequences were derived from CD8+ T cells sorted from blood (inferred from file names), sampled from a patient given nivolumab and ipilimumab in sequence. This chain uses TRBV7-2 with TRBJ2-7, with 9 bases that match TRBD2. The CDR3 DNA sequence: TGTGCCAGCAGCTTGAGTAGCGGGGGAATCAACTACGAGCAGTACTTC. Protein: CASSLSSGGINYEQYF.